These 17 T cell receptor beta chains were all obtained from the same sample, sequenced in a study of shared clonotypes between healthy human individuals. Positively selected for CCR7, the CD45RO-negative cells used as naive CD8 cells excluded terminally differentiated effector memory CD45RA+ cells. Sequenced by immunoSEQ multiplex PCR; TCRdb stores in-frame clones only, minus some. The repertoire includes around 580,000 clones, 98% of them detected once, and approximately 0.3% sits in the top ten. Sequenced material: naive CD8+ T cells sorted from blood. All receptors derive from a man in his thirties or forties in good health.

The chain is built from TRBV27 and TRBJ1-4; 8 bases map to TRBD1. V lost 4 bases and J lost 8; bases outside the gene matches: 9. CDR3 length: 15 amino acids. Germline assignment: CDR1 MNHEY and CDR2 SMNVEV (reference sequence). CDR3 DNA sequence: TGTGCCAGCAGTTACGACAGGGGAGGATGGGAAAAACTGTTTTTT. Translating gives CASSYDRGGWEKLFF.

The V and J genes are TRBV5-6 and TRBJ2-7; 9 positions agree with TRBD2. The J segment lost 2 bases and the V segment lost 1 base, leaving 10 bases of the junction unmatched. This CDR3 region has 17 residues. Germline lookup yields CDR1 SGHDT and CDR2 YYEEEE. The CDR3 spells CASSLREPSGATYEQYF. Here the CDR3 DNA reads TGTGCCAGCAGCTTGAGAGAGCCTAGCGGGGCCACCTACGAGCAGTACTTC.

V usage is TRBV13 and J usage is TRBJ2-3; the match to TRBD2 covers 16 bases. V dropped 3 bases and J dropped 4; count of bases not matched to a gene: 4. Germline CDR1 and CDR2: PRHDT and FYEKMQ (reference sequence). This CDR3 is built from 17 residues. In DNA form, the CDR3 reads TGTGCCAGCAGCTTGGGGACTAGCGGGAGGGCCTCAGATACGCAGTATTTT. It yields the protein CASSLGTSGRASDTQYF.

The CDR3 sequence: CASSLGTGMNTEAFF. CDR3 sequence (DNA): TGTGCCAGCAGTTTAGGGACAGGGATGAACACTGAAGCTTTCTTT. The J gene is TRBJ1-1, the V gene TRBV28; 9 bases are a match to TRBD1. The germline V gene encodes CDR1 MDHEN and CDR2 SYDVKM. This CDR3 is 15 amino acids long. V was clipped by 2 bases and J by 0 bases; unmatched bases: 1. Full variable domain (remainder filled in from reference TRBV28 and TRBJ1-1): DVKVTQSSRYLVKRTGEKVFLECVQDMDHENMFWYRQDPGLGLRLIYFSYDVKMKEKGDIPEGYSVSREKKERFSLILESASTNQTSMYLCASSLGTGMNTEAFFGQGTRLTVV.

This chain links TRBV11-2 with TRBJ1-4; D is undetermined. CDR3 length: 13 amino acids. V lost 5 bases and J 2 bases, leaving 6 bases between the germline ends. CDR1 and CDR2 from the germline V gene are SGHAT and FQNNGV. CDR3 in DNA: TGTGCCAGCAGCAATCCGACTAATGAAAAACTGTTTTTT. Amino acid sequence: CASSNPTNEKLFF. Complete variable domain (other parts from reference TRBV11-2 and TRBJ1-4): EAGVAQSPRYKIIEKRQSVAFWCNPISGHATLYWYQQILGQGPKLLIQFQNNGVVDDSQLPKDRFSAERLKGVDSTLKIQPAKLEDSAVYLCASSNPTNEKLFFGSGTQLSVL.

The chain combines TRBV7-6 with TRBJ2-7; D is undetermined. Germline V gives CDR1 SGHVS, CDR2 FNYEAQ. The length of the CDR3 is 12 residues. The V end was cut by 1 base, the J end by 6 bases, with 7 bases between. CDR3 sequence: CASSLDWGEQYF. CDR3 DNA sequence: TGTGCCAGCAGCTTAGACTGGGGCGAGCAGTACTTC.

V is TRBV7-9 and J is TRBJ2-6, with 10 nucleotides matching TRBD1. The CDR3 extends over 18 amino acids. Trimming took 5 bases from V and 0 from J; bases not matched to a gene: 7. Germline CDR1 SEHNR, CDR2 FQNEAQ (reference sequence). In DNA form, the CDR3 reads TGTGCCAGCAGCATATCCGGGACAGGGGCCTCTGGGGCCAACGTCCTGACTTTC. Protein product: CASSISGTGASGANVLTF.

V gene TRBV27 combines with J gene TRBJ2-7; D is undetermined. CDR1 and CDR2 (germline): MNHEY, SMNVEV (reference sequence). The CDR3 has 13 amino acids. Trimming left V 2 bases short and J 7 bases short, with 12 bases between. The CDR3 loop is CASSLELGWEQYF. The CDR3 DNA reads as TGTGCCAGCAGTTTAGAGTTGGGTTGGGAGCAGTACTTC.

This chain links TRBV7-9 with TRBJ2-7; 7 bases align to TRBD1. V gave up 8 bases and J gave up 3 bases; unmatched junction bases: 10. The CDR3 has 14 residues. Germline V lookup: CDR1 SEHNR, CDR2 FQNEAQ (reference sequence). The CDR3 sequence: CASGLRQGVYEQYF. DNA of the CDR3: TGTGCCAGCGGACTCCGACAGGGAGTCTACGAGCAGTACTTC.

The J gene is TRBJ2-1, the V gene TRBV6-1; D not resolved. The CDR3 spans 13 residues. V was trimmed by 4 bases and J by 6 bases, leaving 10 bases between them. CDR1 MNHNS and CDR2 SASEGT come from the germline V gene. Here the CDR3 DNA reads TGTGCCAGCAGTGCGTCTACCCTCAATGAGCAGTTCTTC. Translating gives CASSASTLNEQFF.

V and J are TRBV27 and TRBJ1-1, with TRBD1 matching 8 bases. The junction had 7 bases not matched to a gene; V was cut back by 6 bases and J by 7 bases. Germline loops: CDR1 MNHEY, CDR2 SMNVEV (reference sequence). The CDR3 has 13 residues. The CDR3: CASRLTGAFEAFF. The CDR3 coding sequence is TGTGCCAGCAGGCTGACAGGGGCCTTTGAAGCTTTCTTT.

The chain uses TRBV4-2 and TRBJ1-1; 7 nucleotides line up with TRBD1. Unmatched junction bases numbered 6, after V lost 4 bases and J lost 4 bases. The germline V gene encodes CDR1 LGHNA and CDR2 YNFKEQ. The CDR3 extends over 14 amino acids. The CDR3 sequence: CASSRGGQTTEAFF. The CDR3 DNA follows: TGTGCCAGCAGCCGAGGGGGACAGACCACTGAAGCTTTCTTT.

A word on this clone: The same CDR3 arises from other DNA sequences in this sample as well. CDR3 protein: CSARDIGEQYF. The CDR3 DNA sequence: TGCAGTGCTAGGGATATCGGCGAGCAGTACTTC. V usage is TRBV20-1 and J usage is TRBJ2-7, with D unresolved. The V gene's germline CDR1 is DFQATT and CDR2 SNEGSKA (reference sequence). V was pared by 3 bases and J by 6 bases, with 9 bases between. The CDR3 is 11 amino acids.

The V and J genes are TRBV4-3 and TRBJ2-7; 8 bases map to TRBD1. Germline V CDR1 and CDR2: LGHNA, YSLEER. This CDR3 spans 14 amino acids. V lost 0 bases to trimming and J lost 2 bases; unmatched junction nucleotides: 0. This CDR3 reads CASSQEQGAYEQYF. DNA of the CDR3: TGCGCCAGCAGCCAAGAACAGGGGGCCTACGAGCAGTACTTC.

The chain links TRBV7-9 to TRBJ1-1; D ambiguous. The V gene's germline CDR1 is SEHNR and CDR2 FQNEAQ (reference sequence). The CDR3 consists of 10 residues. V was cut by 9 bases and J by 7 bases, with 9 bases left in between. This CDR3 reads CASAIGEAFF. The CDR3 DNA is TGTGCCAGTGCAATTGGTGAAGCTTTCTTT.

The chain carries TRBV4-1 and TRBJ2-2; D is unclear. The V end was cut by 2 bases, the J end by 3 bases, with 7 bases between. Germline CDR1 MGHRA, CDR2 YSYEKL. There are 14 residues in the CDR3. The CDR3 DNA follows: TGCGCCAGCAGCCAACAGCTCTACACCGGGGAGCTGTTTTTT. It specifies CASSQQLYTGELFF.

As regards this clone: This CDR3 is also generated by other DNA sequences in the sample. This chain connects TRBV7-9 to TRBJ2-3; no definite D call. CDR3 length equals 11 residues. V was cut by 3 bases and J by 4 bases, with 2 bases left in between. The germline V gene encodes CDR1 SEHNR and CDR2 FQNEAQ (reference sequence). CDR3 in amino acids: CASSFADTQYF. CDR3 bases: TGTGCCAGCAGCTTTGCAGATACGCAGTATTTT. Full variable domain (rest looked up from reference TRBV7-9 and TRBJ2-3): DTGVSQNPRHKITKRGQNVTFRCDPISEHNRLYWYRQTLGQGPEFLTYFQNEAQLEKSRLLSDRFSAERPKGSFSTLEIQRTEQGDSAMYLCASSFADTQYFGPGTRLTVL.